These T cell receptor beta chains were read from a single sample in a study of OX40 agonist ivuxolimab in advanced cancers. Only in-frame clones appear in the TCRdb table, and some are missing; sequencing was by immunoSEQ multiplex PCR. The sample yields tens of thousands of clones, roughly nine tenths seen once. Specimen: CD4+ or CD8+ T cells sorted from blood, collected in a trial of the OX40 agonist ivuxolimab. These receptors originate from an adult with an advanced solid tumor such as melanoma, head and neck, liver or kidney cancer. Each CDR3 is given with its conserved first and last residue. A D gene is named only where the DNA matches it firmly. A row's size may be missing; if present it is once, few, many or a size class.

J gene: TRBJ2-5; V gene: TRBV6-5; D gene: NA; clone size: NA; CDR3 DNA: TGTGCCAGCACCGACGGGGCGGCCCGGCAGTACTTC; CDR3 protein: CASTDGAARQYF
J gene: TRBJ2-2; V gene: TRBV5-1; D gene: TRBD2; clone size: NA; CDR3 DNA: TGCGCCAGCAGCTTGATCCCGGGAGGACACGGGGAGCTGTTTTTT; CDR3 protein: CASSLIPGGHGELFF
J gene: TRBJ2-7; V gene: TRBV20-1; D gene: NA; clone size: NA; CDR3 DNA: TGCAGTGCTGTAGGTGTCGAGCAGTACTTC; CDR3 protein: CSAVGVEQYF
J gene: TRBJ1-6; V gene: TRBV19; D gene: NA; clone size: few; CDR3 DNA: TGTGCCAGTTCCCCACAGGTGCCTAATTCACCCCTCCACTTT; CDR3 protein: CASSPQVPNSPLHF
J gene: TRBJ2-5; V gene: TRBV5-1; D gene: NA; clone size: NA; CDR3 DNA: TGCGCCAGCAGCAAAGGACAGTACCAAGAGACCCAGTACTTC; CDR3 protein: CASSKGQYQETQYF
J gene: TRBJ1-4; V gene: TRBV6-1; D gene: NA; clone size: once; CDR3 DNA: TGTGCCAGCAGTGAAGTAGGGACCCATGAAAAACTGTTTTTT; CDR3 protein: CASSEVGTHEKLFF
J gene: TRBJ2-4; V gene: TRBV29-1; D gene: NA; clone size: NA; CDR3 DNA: TGCAGCGGAGGCGAAGCCAAAAACATTCAGTACTTC; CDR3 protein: CSGGEAKNIQYF
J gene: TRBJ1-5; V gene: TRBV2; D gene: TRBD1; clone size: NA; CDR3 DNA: TGTGCCAGCAGTGAACAGGGGGCGCGGGGTCAGCCCCAGCATTTT; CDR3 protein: CASSEQGARGQPQHF
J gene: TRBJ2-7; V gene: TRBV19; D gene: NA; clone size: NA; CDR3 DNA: TGTGCCAGTAGTAGGGACCTCTTTCCCTACGAGCAGTACTTC; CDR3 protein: CASSRDLFPYEQYF
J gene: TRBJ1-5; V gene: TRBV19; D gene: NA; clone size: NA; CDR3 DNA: TGTGCCAGTAAAGGAGGAGGGATTTCTGGCAATCAGCCCCAGCATTTT; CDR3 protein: CASKGGGISGNQPQHF
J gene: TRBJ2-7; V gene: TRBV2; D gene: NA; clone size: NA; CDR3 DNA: TGTGCCAGCAAGCTCGTCCCAGGACCTGACTATTTC; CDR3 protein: CASKLVPGPDYF
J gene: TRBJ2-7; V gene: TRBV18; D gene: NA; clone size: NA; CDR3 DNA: TGTGCCAGCTCACCACCGGGTAGGGTTGGTTGGTACGAGCAGTACTTC; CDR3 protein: CASSPPGRVGWYEQYF
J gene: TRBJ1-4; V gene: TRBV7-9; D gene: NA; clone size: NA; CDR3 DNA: TGTGCCAGCAGCTTAGTCCCCGTTGGGGAAAAACTGTTTTTT; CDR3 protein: CASSLVPVGEKLFF
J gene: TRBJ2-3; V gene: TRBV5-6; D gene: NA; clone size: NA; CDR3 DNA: TGTGCCAGCAGCTTTGAGACGGGGTCTTGGGGCACAGATACGCAGTATTTT; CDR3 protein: CASSFETGSWGTDTQYF
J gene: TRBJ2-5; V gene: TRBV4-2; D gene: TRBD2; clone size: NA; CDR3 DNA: TGTGCCGGCAGCCAGCAAGCGGGAGACCAAGAGACCCAGTACTTC; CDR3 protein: CAGSQQAGDQETQYF
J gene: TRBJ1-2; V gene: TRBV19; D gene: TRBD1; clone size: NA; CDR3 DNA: TGTGCCAGTAGTATACCTCGGACAGGGTATTTCACCTTC; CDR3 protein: CASSIPRTGYFTF
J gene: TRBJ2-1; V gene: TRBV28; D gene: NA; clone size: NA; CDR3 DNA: TGTGCCAGCAGTCCCGGGTACAATGAGCAGTTCTTC; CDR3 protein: CASSPGYNEQFF
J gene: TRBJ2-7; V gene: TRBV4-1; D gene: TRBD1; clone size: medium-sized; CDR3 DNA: TGCGCCAGCAGCCTTCGGACAGGGGCCTACGAGCAGTACTTC; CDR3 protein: CASSLRTGAYEQYF
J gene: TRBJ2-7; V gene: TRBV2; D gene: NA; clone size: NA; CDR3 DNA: TGTGCCAGCAGTGTACTGGAGGGATACGAGCAGTACTTC; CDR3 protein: CASSVLEGYEQYF
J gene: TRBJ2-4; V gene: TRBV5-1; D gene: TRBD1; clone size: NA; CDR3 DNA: TGCGCCAGCAGCCTCACGACAGGGGGTTTAAACATTCAGTACTTC; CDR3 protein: CASSLTTGGLNIQYF
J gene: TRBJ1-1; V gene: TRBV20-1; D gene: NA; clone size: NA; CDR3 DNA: TGCAGCGCGATTGACAGCACTGAAGCTTTCTTT; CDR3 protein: CSAIDSTEAFF
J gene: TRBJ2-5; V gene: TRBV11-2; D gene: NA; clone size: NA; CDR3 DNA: TGTGCCAGCAGCCCCCTTACGGCCCAGTACTTC; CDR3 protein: CASSPLTAQYF
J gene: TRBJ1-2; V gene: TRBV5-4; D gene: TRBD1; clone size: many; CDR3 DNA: TGTGCCAGCAGTTCACAGGGGGAGGATGGCTACACCTTC; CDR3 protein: CASSSQGEDGYTF
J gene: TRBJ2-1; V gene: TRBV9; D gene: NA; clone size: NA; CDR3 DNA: TGTGCCAGCAGCGTAGCTACCAGAAACAATGAGCAGTTCTTC; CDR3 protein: CASSVATRNNEQFF
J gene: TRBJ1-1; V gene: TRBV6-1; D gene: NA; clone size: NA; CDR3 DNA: TGTGCCAGCAGGGTTCAGGACATGAACACTGAAGCTTTCTTT; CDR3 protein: CASRVQDMNTEAFF
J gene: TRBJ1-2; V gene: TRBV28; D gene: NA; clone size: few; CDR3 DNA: TGTGCCAGCAGCACCCCACAGGGTAAAGGCTACACCTTC; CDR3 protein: CASSTPQGKGYTF
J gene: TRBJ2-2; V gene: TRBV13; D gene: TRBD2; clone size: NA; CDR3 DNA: TGTGCCAGCAGCTTCGGGGGGGCCGGGGAGCTGTTTTTT; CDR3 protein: CASSFGGAGELFF
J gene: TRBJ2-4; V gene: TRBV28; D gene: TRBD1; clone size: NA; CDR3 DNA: TGTGCCAGCAGTTTAGTCTCAGGGGGCCTCTCAAAAAACATTCAGTACTTC; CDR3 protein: CASSLVSGGLSKNIQYF
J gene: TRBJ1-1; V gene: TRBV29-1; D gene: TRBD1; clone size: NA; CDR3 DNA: TGCAGCGCCGAAAGGCCGGGACAGAAGAACACTGAAGCTTTCTTT; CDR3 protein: CSAERPGQKNTEAFF
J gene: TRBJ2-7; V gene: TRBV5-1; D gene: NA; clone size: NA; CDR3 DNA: TGCGCCAGCAGCTTGGAACTGCCAAACTACGAGCAGTACTTC; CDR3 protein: CASSLELPNYEQYF
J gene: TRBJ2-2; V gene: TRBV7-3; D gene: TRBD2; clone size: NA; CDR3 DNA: TGTGCCAGCAGCTTAATCGGGAGGACCACCGGGGAGCTGTTTTTT; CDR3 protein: CASSLIGRTTGELFF
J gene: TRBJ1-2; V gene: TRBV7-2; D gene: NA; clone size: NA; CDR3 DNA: TGTGCCAGCAGCCCCCGGGGCGGCTACACCTTC; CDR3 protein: CASSPRGGYTF
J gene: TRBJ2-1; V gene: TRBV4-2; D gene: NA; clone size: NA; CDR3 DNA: TGTGCCAGCAGCCATGTGGGTTCCTCCAACTACAATGAGCAGTTCTTC; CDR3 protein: CASSHVGSSNYNEQFF
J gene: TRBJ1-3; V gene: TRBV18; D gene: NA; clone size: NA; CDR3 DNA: TGTGCCAGCTCACCAGAGGGGAGCACCATATATTTT; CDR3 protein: CASSPEGSTIYF
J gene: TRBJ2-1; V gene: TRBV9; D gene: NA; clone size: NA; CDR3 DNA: TGTGCCAGCCGTCCTTTGAGCTCCTACAATGAGCAGTTCTTC; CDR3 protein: CASRPLSSYNEQFF
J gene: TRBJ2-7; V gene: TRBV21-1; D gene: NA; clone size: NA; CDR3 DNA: TGTGCCAGCACCCCCAGGACGGGACAGGCGAGCTCCTACGAGCAGTACTTC; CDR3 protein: CASTPRTGQASSYEQYF
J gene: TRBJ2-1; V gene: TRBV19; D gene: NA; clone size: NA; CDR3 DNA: TGTGCCAGTAGTATAGGGGGGGCACTCCCGGAGAGGAATGAGCAGTTCTTC; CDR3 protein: CASSIGGALPERNEQFF
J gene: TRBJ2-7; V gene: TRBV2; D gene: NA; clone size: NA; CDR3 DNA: TGTGCCAGCAGTGAAGTTGCCGGTTGGGCCTACGAGCAGTACTTC; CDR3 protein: CASSEVAGWAYEQYF
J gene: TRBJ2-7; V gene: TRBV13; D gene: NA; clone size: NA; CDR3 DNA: TGTGCCAGCAGCTTGGGGGACGGCTCCTACGAGCAGTACTTC; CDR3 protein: CASSLGDGSYEQYF